The source of this TCR beta chain is a study of CD8 T cells in Susac syndrome. CDR3 size: 11 residues. Germline values: CDR1 SEHNR, CDR2 FQNEAQ (reference sequence). In blood CD8+ and CD4+ T cells, TCR beta underwent sequencing. Negative isolation was used for CD8+ and CD4+ T cells, and FACS enrichment was applied to TEMRA cells. Random hexamers were used to reverse transcribe the RNA input (0.5 to 1 ug). Multiplex PCR with immunoSEQ amplified the TCR beta CDR3 across 54 Vbeta and 13 Jbeta. TCRdb reprocessed the immunoSEQ multiplex PCR reads via MiXCR and lists one record per CDR3 protein. This table holds about 66,000 distinct CDR3 sequences, over 85% found once. This clonotype was detected only once. One end of the junction varies from germline; a read error may be responsible.

The clonotype was recovered from a human donor with multiple sclerosis. Sequencing used CD8+ T cells from PBMCs. V usage is TRBV7-9 and J usage is TRBJ2-1; D remains ambiguous. CDR3 sequence: CASSSHNEQFF. CDR3 nucleotide sequence: TGTGCCAGCAGCTCCCACAATGAGCAGTTCTTC.